This passage covers 13 T cell receptor beta chains from one sample sequenced in a study of blood T cell repertoires in COVID-19. TCRdb keeps only in-frame clones here, not all; method: immunoSEQ multiplex PCR. Of some 140,000 clones in the sample, roughly 87% were seen once. The sample was PBMCs or T cells enriched from blood (not recorded which). The receptors stem from a man aged 30 to 45 who had recovered from COVID-19.

This clone is a singleton in its sample. The V and J genes are TRBV7-9 and TRBJ2-7, with TRBD1 as a possible D gene (6 bases). CDR1 is SEHNR, CDR2 FQNEAQ, per germline (reference sequence). The CDR3 totals 17 residues. V was trimmed by 5 bases and J by 0 bases, leaving 20 bases between them. Here the CDR3 DNA reads TGTGCCAGCAGCCCCAAACCAGGGGTCCGGGGCTCCTACGAGCAGTACTTC. Its protein product is CASSPKPGVRGSYEQYF.

The chain combines TRBV21-1 with TRBJ2-7; the DNA was not used to check the table's D call, TRBD1. TRBV21-1 is a listed pseudogene. CDR3 length equals 14 residues. CDR3 nucleotide sequence: TGTGCCAGCAGCGTCCGGGACAGCTCCTACGAGCAGTACGTC. It encodes CASSVRDSSYEQYV.

This chain uses TRBV27 with TRBJ1-3, with D tentatively TRBD1 (6 bases). The ends were cut back, 8 bases at V and 2 bases at J, with 16 bases in the middle. Germline lookup yields CDR1 MNHEY and CDR2 SMNVEV (reference sequence). This CDR3 is 15 amino acids long. The CDR3 coding sequence is TGTGCCAGCCGTAGGACCGGGGGGCCTGGAAACACCATATATTTT. This gives the protein CASRRTGGPGNTIYF.

J is TRBJ2-3 and V is TRBV11-2; D perhaps matches TRBD2 (5 bases). This CDR3 has 17 residues. The V gene lost 3 bases and the J gene lost 0 bases, with 16 bases spanning the gap. The germline CDR1 and CDR2 sequences are SGHAT and FQNNGV. CDR3 DNA: TGTGCCAGCAGCTTCGGCGGGCGACCTTCTAGCACAGATACGCAGTATTTT. This sequence encodes CASSFGGRPSSTDTQYF.

The CDR3 is CASSPLAHYEQYV. CDR3 DNA: TGCGCCAGCAGTCCCCTAGCTCACTACGAGCAGTACGTC. The chain carries TRBV23-1 and TRBJ2-7; D might be TRBD2 (5 bases). TRBV23-1 is an ORF, with its function uncertain. With 4 bases removed from V and 3 bases from J, the gap between germline ends came to 10 bases. The CDR3 loop spans 13 amino acids.

In this sample, this clone turned up once. V usage is TRBV9 and J usage is TRBJ2-2; 8 nucleotides align to TRBD1. V trimming: 3 bases; J trimming: 7 bases; junction bases outside the gene matches: 11. CDR3 length: 16 residues. The germline CDR1 and CDR2 sequences are SGDLS and YYNGEE. The CDR3 protein is CASSARTGTIGGELFF. Written as DNA, the CDR3 is TGTGCCAGCAGCGCGCGGACAGGGACCATCGGCGGGGAGCTGTTTTTT. The variable domain in full, with the rest retrieved from reference TRBV9 and TRBJ2-2, is DSGVTQTPKHLITATGQRVTLRCSPRSGDLSVYWYQQSLDQGLQFLIQYYNGEERAKGNILERFSAQQFPDLHSELNLSSLELGDSALYFCASSARTGTIGGELFFGEGSRLTVL.

The chain recombines TRBV5-8 with TRBJ1-5; the D is unclear. Germline CDR1 is SGHTS and CDR2 is YDEGEE. The V end was cut by 0 bases, the J end by 2 bases, with 6 bases between. CDR3 size: 14 residues. DNA for the CDR3: TGTGCCAGCAGCTTGGGCATAGGCAATCAGCCCCAGCATTTT. Translating it yields CASSLGIGNQPQHF. The full variable domain, its missing parts supplied by reference TRBV5-8 and TRBJ1-5, is EAGVTQSPTHLIKTRGQQATLRCSPISGHTSVYWYQQALGLGLQFLLWYDEGEERNRGNFPPRFSGRQFPNYSSELNVNALELEDSALYLCASSLGIGNQPQHFGDGTRLSIL.

This rearrangement joins TRBV5-1 to TRBJ2-7; D perhaps matches TRBD2 (5 bases). Between the trimmed V and J ends, which lost 0 bases and 3 bases, there was a span of 13 bases. Germline CDR1 reads SGHRS; CDR2 reads YFSETQ. This CDR3 has 15 amino acids. In DNA form, the CDR3 reads TGCGCCAGCAGCTTGGGGGTCGGGGTAATCTACGAGCAGTACTTC. Amino acids: CASSLGVGVIYEQYF.

In this sample, this clone turned up a few times. The rearrangement links TRBV5-1 to TRBJ1-4; TRBD1 aligns across 8 bases. CDR1 and CDR2 from the germline V gene are SGHRS and YFSETQ. V was clipped by 4 bases and J by 6 bases; unmatched bases: 8. The CDR3 runs to 15 residues. The CDR3 DNA reads TGCGCCAGCAGCCCCCGGACAGGGTCAGATGAAAAACTGTTTTTT. Protein product: CASSPRTGSDEKLFF.

The chain joins TRBV5-8 to TRBJ2-5; no clear D. The CDR3 consists of 14 residues. Trimming cost V 1 base and J 3 bases, with 10 bases left between them. Germline CDR1 reads SGHTS; CDR2 reads YDEGEE. The CDR3 region has the DNA TGTGCCAGCAGCTTGCGTAGCATGGAAGAGACCCAGTACTTC. This sequence encodes CASSLRSMEETQYF.

The V gene is TRBV2, the J gene TRBJ2-7; 9 bases are shared with TRBD1. V shed 5 bases, J shed 5 bases, and the junction held 7 bases outside the gene matches. Looked up from germline, CDR1 is SNHLY and CDR2 is FYNNEI. This CDR3 has 14 residues. The CDR3 loop reads CASSSDRGPHEQYV. For the CDR3, the DNA is TGTGCCAGCAGTTCGGACAGGGGACCGCACGAGCAGTACGTC.

V usage is TRBV5-1 and J usage is TRBJ2-1, with no clear D. Germline V CDR1 and CDR2: SGHRS, YFSETQ. Trimming shortened V by 2 bases and J by 3 bases, and 3 bases separated the two germline ends. The CDR3 extends over 12 amino acids. The CDR3 sequence: CASSFNYNEQFF. The CDR3 bases are TGCGCCAGCAGCTTCAACTACAATGAGCAGTTCTTC.

The chain carries TRBV6-1 and TRBJ1-4; D not certain. This CDR3 has 14 residues. Trimming left V 1 base short and J 7 bases short, with 10 bases between. In germline, CDR1 is MNHNS, CDR2 SASEGT. The CDR3 is CASSEGAGSEKLFF. The CDR3 nucleotides read TGTGCCAGCAGTGAAGGAGCGGGAAGTGAAAAACTGTTTTTT.